This T cell receptor beta chain was obtained from a study of monozygotic twins with cystic fibrosis. The study, taken as a whole, reports: Low clonality (median about 0.0095) suggested a mostly naive repertoire.

Germline CDR1 reads SGHDT; CDR2 reads YYEEEE. This CDR3 has 15 amino acids. Trimming stripped 5 bases from V and 7 bases from J, with 21 bases between. Comment on this clone: Its cognate antigen is unknown.

Assay: immunoSEQ multiplex PCR; the TCRdb copy retains only in-frame clones and omits some. The sample includes 8,000 to 10,000 clones, 98% seen only once; the top ten take about 0.25%. The specimen sequenced was blood. The origin of this receptor is a girl between 2 and 10 years old with cystic fibrosis. The gene calls are TRBV5-6 and TRBJ1-2, with D possibly being TRBD1 (5 bases). The CDR3 DNA is TGTGCCAGCAGTTTCCCGATGACAGTACTCTCTGGCTACACCTTC. It translates to CASSFPMTVLSGYTF.